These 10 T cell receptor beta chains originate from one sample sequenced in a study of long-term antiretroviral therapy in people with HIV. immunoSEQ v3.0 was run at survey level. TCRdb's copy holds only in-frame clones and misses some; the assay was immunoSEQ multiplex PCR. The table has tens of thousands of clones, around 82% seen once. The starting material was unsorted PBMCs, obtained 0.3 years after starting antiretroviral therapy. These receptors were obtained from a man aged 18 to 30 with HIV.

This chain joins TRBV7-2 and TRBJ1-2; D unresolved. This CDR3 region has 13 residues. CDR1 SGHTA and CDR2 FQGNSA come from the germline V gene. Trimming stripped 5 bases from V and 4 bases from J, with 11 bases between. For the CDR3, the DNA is TGTGCCAGCAGCCCGGCCCGGCGCTATGGCTACACCTTC. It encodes CASSPARRYGYTF.

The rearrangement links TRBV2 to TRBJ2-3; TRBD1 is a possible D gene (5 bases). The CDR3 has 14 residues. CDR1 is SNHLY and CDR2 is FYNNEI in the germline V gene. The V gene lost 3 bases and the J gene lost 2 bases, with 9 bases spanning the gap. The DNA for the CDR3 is TGTGCCAGCAGTGACGACAGCTACACAGATACGCAGTATTTT. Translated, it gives CASSDDSYTDTQYF. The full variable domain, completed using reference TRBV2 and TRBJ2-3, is EPEVTQTPSHQVTQMGQEVILRCVPISNHLYFYWYRQILGQKVEFLVSFYNNEISEKSEIFDDQFSVERPDGSNFTLKIRSTKLEDSAMYFCASSDDSYTDTQYFGPGTRLTVL.

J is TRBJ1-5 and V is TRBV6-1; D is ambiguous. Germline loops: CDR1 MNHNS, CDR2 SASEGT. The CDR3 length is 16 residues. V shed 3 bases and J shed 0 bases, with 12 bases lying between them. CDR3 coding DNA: TGTGCCAGCAGTGACCTATACAAGCATAGCAATCAGCCCCAGCATTTT. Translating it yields CASSDLYKHSNQPQHF.

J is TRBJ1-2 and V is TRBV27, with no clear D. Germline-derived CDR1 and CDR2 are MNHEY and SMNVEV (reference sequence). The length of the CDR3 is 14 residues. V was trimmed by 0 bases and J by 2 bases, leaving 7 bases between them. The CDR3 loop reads CASSLSTQNYGYTF. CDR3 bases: TGTGCCAGCAGTTTATCGACCCAGAACTATGGCTACACCTTC.

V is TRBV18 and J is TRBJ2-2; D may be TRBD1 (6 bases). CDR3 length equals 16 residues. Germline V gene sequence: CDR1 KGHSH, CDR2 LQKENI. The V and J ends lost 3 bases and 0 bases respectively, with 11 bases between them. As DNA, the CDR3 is TGTGCCAGCTCACCTCCGGGACAAGCGAACACCGGGGAGCTGTTTTTT. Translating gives CASSPPGQANTGELFF.

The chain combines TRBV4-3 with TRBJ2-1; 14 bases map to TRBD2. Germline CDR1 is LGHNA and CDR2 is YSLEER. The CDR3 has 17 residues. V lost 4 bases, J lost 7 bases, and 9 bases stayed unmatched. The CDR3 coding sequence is TGCGCCAGCAGCCCCGGGACTAGCGGGAGTTTGGGAAATGAGCAGTTCTTC. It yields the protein CASSPGTSGSLGNEQFF.

The CDR3 sequence is CASSRDSHTGELFF. CDR3 DNA sequence: TGTGCCAGCAGCCGGGACAGCCACACCGGGGAGCTGTTTTTT. J is TRBJ2-2 and V is TRBV7-3; TRBD1 aligns across 7 bases. Trimming removed 5 bases from V and 3 bases from J; junction bases left unmatched: 3. The CDR3 is made up of 14 amino acids. Germline V gene sequence: CDR1 SGHTA, CDR2 FQGTGA. The variable domain in full, with the rest retrieved from reference TRBV7-3 and TRBJ2-2, is GAGVSQTPSNKVTEKGKYVELRCDPISGHTALYWYRQSLGQGPEFLIYFQGTGAADDSGLPNDRFFAVRPEGSVSTLKIQRTERGDSAVYLCASSRDSHTGELFFGEGSRLTVL.

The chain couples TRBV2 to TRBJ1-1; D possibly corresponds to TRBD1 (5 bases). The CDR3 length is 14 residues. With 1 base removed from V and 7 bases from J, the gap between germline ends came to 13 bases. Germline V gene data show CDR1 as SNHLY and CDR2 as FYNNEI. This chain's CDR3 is CASSEGGAVLEAFF. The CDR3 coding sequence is TGTGCCAGCAGTGAAGGCGGGGCAGTCCTTGAAGCTTTCTTT.

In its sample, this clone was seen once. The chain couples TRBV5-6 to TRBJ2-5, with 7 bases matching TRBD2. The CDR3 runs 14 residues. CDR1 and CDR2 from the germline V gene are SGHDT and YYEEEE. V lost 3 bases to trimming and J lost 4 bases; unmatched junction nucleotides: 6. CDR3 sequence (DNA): TGTGCCAGCAGCTCGACCAGGGAGGGAGAGACCCAGTACTTC. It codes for CASSSTREGETQYF. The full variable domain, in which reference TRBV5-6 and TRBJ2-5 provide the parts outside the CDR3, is DAGVTQSPTHLIKTRGQQVTLRCSPKSGHDTVSWYQQALGQGPQFIFQYYEEEERQRGNFPDRFSGHQFPNYSSELNVNALLLGDSALYLCASSSTREGETQYFGPGTRLLVL.

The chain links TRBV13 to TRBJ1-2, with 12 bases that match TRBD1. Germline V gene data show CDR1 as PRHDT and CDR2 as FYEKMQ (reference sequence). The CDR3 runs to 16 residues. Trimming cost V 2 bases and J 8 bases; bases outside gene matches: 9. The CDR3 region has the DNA TGTGCCAGCAGCTTATTAACCGGGACAGGGGGCGGGGGCTACACCTTC. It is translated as CASSLLTGTGGGGYTF.